These T cell receptor beta chains were read from a single sample in a study of response to subunit inactivated influenza vaccine. TCRdb reprocessed the RT-PCR reads with MiXCR, giving one entry per CDR3 protein. Here the sample spans about 780,000 distinct CDR3 sequences, about 18% being singletons. The sample consisted of PBMCs from blood, taken 4 to 6 days after vaccination. These receptors all come from a man aged 45-65 years who received an inactivated influenza vaccine. Both conserved end residues are part of each CDR3. Each record gives: J gene, V gene, clone size, D gene, CDR3 DNA, CDR3 protein. The D gene is left open where the match is weak. For some rows the clone size is stated as once, few or many, or as a class when expanded; others skip it.

>TRBJ2-2|TRBV6-1|few|TRBD2
TGTGCCAGCAGTCAGGGACTAGCGGGTCCCACCGGGGAGCTGTTTTTT
CASSQGLAGPTGELFF
>TRBJ2-7|TRBV7-6|.|TRBD2
TGTGCCAGCAGCTCCGGTACTCCGGGACTAGCGGACTACGAGCAGTACTTC
CASSSGTPGLADYEQYF
>TRBJ1-2|TRBV6-2/TRBV6-3|.|.
TGTGCCAGCAGTTACTCACCCGCCGTGGCGGCAGGCTACACCTTC
CASSYSPAVAAGYTF
>TRBJ2-7|TRBV5-1|many|.
TGCGCCAGCAGCTTGGACAGTGGGAGCCTTGGTGAGCAGTACTTC
CASSLDSGSLGEQYF
>TRBJ2-7|TRBV10-3|.|TRBD1
TGTGCCATCAGTGAGACCCCGACAGGGAACTACGAGCAGTACTTC
CAISETPTGNYEQYF
>TRBJ2-3|TRBV4-3|few|.
TGCGCCAGCAGCCAAGAAGTAAAAAGTTACGCGCAGTATTTT
CASSQEVKSYAQYF
>TRBJ1-1|TRBV5-1|.|.
TGCGCCAGCAGCTTTGGAGCAAATAGTAGGGGTGACACTGAAGCTTTCTTT
CASSFGANSRGDTEAFF
>TRBJ2-3|TRBV11-2|many|.
TGTGCCAGCAGCTTAGATAGCACAGATACGCAGTATTTT
CASSLDSTDTQYF
>TRBJ1-6|TRBV5-1|few|.
TGCGCCAGCAGCTTGAGTCTGGGGGCAGGTAATTCACCCCTCCACTTT
CASSLSLGAGNSPLHF
>TRBJ2-1|TRBV20-1|.|.
TGCAGCCCTGCGGCCGGGGCCTACTCCTACAATGAGCAGTTCTTC
CSPAAGAYSYNEQFF
>TRBJ2-7|TRBV29-1|.|.
TGCAGCGCAACTAGCACAACTTCCTACGAGCAGTACTTC
CSATSTTSYEQYF
>TRBJ2-3|TRBV15|few|.
TGTGCCACCAGCAGAGATACGGCGACAGATACGCAGTATTTT
CATSRDTATDTQYF
>TRBJ2-5|TRBV7-2|few|.
TGTGCCAGCAGCTTAGCGAGGGGCCAGGGGACCCAGTACTTC
CASSLARGQGTQYF
>TRBJ2-1|TRBV12-3/TRBV12-4|few|.
TGTGCCAGCAGTTTAGCGATGGGGGCGTCCTTCTCCTACAATGAGCAGTTCTTC
CASSLAMGASFSYNEQFF